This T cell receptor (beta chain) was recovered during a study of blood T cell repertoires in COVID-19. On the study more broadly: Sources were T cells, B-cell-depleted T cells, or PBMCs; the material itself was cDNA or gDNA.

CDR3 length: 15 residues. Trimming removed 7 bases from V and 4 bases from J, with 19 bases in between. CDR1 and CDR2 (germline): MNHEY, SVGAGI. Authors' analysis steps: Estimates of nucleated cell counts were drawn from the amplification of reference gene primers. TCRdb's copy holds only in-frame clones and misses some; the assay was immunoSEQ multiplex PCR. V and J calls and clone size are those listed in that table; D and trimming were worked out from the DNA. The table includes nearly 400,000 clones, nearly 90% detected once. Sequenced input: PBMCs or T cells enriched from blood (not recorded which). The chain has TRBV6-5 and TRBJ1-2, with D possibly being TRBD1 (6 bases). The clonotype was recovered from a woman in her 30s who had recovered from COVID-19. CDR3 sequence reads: CASKREGQWGYGYTF. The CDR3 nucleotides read TGTGCCAGCAAACGAGAAGGACAGTGGGGCTATGGCTACACCTTC.